Presented here are 10 T cell receptor beta chains from one specimen sequenced in a study of blood T cell repertoires in COVID-19. Sequencing used immunoSEQ multiplex PCR; TCRdb keeps in-frame clones, though not all of them. This table holds 90,000 to 100,000 clones, roughly 80% found once. The specimen sequenced was peripheral blood. These receptors were collected from a man older than 75 with acute or convalescent COVID-19.

The chain couples TRBV10-3 to TRBJ2-6; TRBD1 aligns across 9 bases. Germline CDR1 is ENHRY and CDR2 is SYGVKD. With V trimmed by 6 bases and J by 0 bases, 6 bases remained unmatched. The CDR3 is made up of 17 amino acids. CDR3: CAIRMDRGSSGANVLTF. The CDR3 DNA reads TGTGCCATCAGAATGGACAGGGGCTCCTCTGGGGCCAACGTCCTGACTTTC.

The rearrangement joins TRBV10-3 to TRBJ2-1; no clear D. The V gene's germline CDR1 is ENHRY and CDR2 SYGVKD. Trimming removed 2 bases from V and 8 bases from J, with 13 bases in between. The CDR3 sequence is 14 residues long. CDR3: CAISEVGGIDEQFF. The CDR3, as DNA: TGTGCCATCAGTGAGGTCGGCGGTATCGATGAGCAGTTCTTC.

This rearrangement joins TRBV2 to TRBJ2-1, with 9 positions matching TRBD1. The germline V gene encodes CDR1 SNHLY and CDR2 FYNNEI. This CDR3 has 16 amino acids. V gave up 5 bases and J gave up 10 bases; unmatched junction bases: 15. CDR3 amino acids: CASSFWGGGQGGEQFF. DNA for the CDR3: TGTGCCAGCAGTTTTTGGGGCGGGGGACAGGGAGGCGAGCAGTTCTTC.

In its sample, this clone was seen a few times. This chain joins TRBV27 and TRBJ1-6, with D unresolved. Germline V gene data show CDR1 as MNHEY and CDR2 as SMNVEV (reference sequence). The ends were cut back, 1 base at V and 14 bases at J, with 12 bases in the middle. The CDR3 covers 13 residues. CDR3 protein: CASSLYPSLTLHF. Written as DNA, the CDR3 is TGTGCCAGCAGTTTATATCCGAGTCTAACCCTCCACTTT.

The chain couples TRBV5-8 to TRBJ2-5, with 11 positions matching TRBD1. The V gene's germline CDR1 is SGHTS and CDR2 YDEGEE. This CDR3 region has 16 residues. Trimming took 4 bases from V and 5 from J; bases not matched to a gene: 10. The DNA of the CDR3 is TGTGCCAGCAGCAACCGGGACAGGGGGTCGGAGGAGACCCAGTACTTC. Encoded protein: CASSNRDRGSEETQYF.

The J gene is TRBJ2-1, the V gene TRBV11-3; D possibly corresponds to TRBD2 (6 bases). The CDR3 has 16 residues. Germline V CDR1 and CDR2: SGHNT, YENEEA. Trimming left V 2 bases short and J 2 bases short, with 13 bases between. CDR3 nucleotides: TGTGCCAGCAGCTTAAGGGGACTCGCTACCTACAATGAGCAGTTCTTC. Translation: CASSLRGLATYNEQFF.

The chain carries TRBV19 and TRBJ2-2; a possible D gene is TRBD2 (5 bases). Trimming shortened V by 5 bases and J by 0 bases, and 13 bases separated the two germline ends. This CDR3 contains 16 residues. The germline gives CDR1 LNHDA, CDR2 SQIVND (reference sequence). This chain's CDR3 is CASSLRGAANTGELFF. CDR3 nucleotides: TGTGCCAGTAGTCTCCGGGGAGCGGCGAACACCGGGGAGCTGTTTTTT.

J is TRBJ2-5 and V is TRBV7-2, with D perhaps TRBD2 (6 bases). Trimming stripped 4 bases from V and 2 bases from J, with 17 bases between. Germline loops: CDR1 SGHTA, CDR2 FQGNSA. CDR3 length: 16 residues. The CDR3 protein is CASSSKPLTSQETQYF. The CDR3, as DNA: TGTGCCAGCAGCTCGAAGCCCCTGACTAGTCAAGAGACCCAGTACTTC.

V gene TRBV6-6 combines with J gene TRBJ2-5; D unresolved. This CDR3 region has 14 residues. Trimming removed 5 bases from V and 1 base from J, with 11 bases in between. CDR1 and CDR2 from the germline V gene are MNHNY and SVGAGI (reference sequence). This chain's CDR3 is CASSLRDFQETQYF. The CDR3 nucleotides are TGTGCCAGCAGTCTTAGAGACTTCCAAGAGACCCAGTACTTC.

V is TRBV3-1 (or the pseudogene TRBV3-2) and J is TRBJ2-7; 7 positions match TRBD2. Germline assignment: CDR1 LGHDT and CDR2 YNNKEL (reference sequence). The CDR3 consists of 14 residues. Trimming at V came to 4 bases and at J to 8 bases, leaving 11 bases not matched to a gene. The CDR3 here is CASSPSGEATKQYF. CDR3 sequence (DNA): TGTGCCAGCAGCCCTAGCGGAGAGGCTACGAAGCAGTACTTC.